This passage covers 17 T cell receptor beta chains from one sample sequenced in a study of OX40 agonist ivuxolimab in advanced cancers. This table comes from immunoSEQ multiplex PCR, and its TCRdb copy is limited to in-frame clones, with some not included. The sample consists of 5,000 to 6,500 clones, about 71% of them appearing once. Sequencing used CD4+ or CD8+ T cells sorted from blood, obtained in a trial of the OX40 agonist ivuxolimab. Receptors were obtained from an adult with an advanced solid tumor such as melanoma, head and neck, liver or kidney cancer.

This clone was seen a handful of times. The rearrangement uses TRBV19 and TRBJ2-2; D is undetermined. CDR1 LNHDA and CDR2 SQIVND come from the germline V gene (reference sequence). With 3 bases removed from V and 5 bases from J, the gap between germline ends came to 13 bases. The CDR3 spans 15 residues. The CDR3 nucleotides are TGTGCCAGTAGTATTGTGACCGGAAGAACCGGGGAGCTGTTTTTT. Encoded protein: CASSIVTGRTGELFF.

This clone was counted only a few times. The CDR3: CASTSADRAAYEQYF. In DNA, the CDR3 is TGTGCCAGCACGTCCGCCGACAGGGCTGCCTACGAGCAGTACTTC. The rearrangement links TRBV6-6 to TRBJ2-7, with 7 bases lining up with TRBD1. Germline V gene data show CDR1 as MNHNY and CDR2 as SVGAGI (reference sequence). The CDR3 loop spans 15 amino acids. J was trimmed by 2 bases and V by 7 bases; bases with no gene match: 11.

V is TRBV21-1 and J is TRBJ2-1; TRBD2 is the table's D call and was not checked against the DNA. TRBV21-1 is a listed pseudogene. The CDR3 has 15 residues. The CDR3 coding sequence is TGTGCCAGCAGCAAAGGATGCCTAGCGGGACGTGAGCAGTTCTTC. Protein product: CASSKGCLAGREQFF.

The V gene is TRBV15, the J gene TRBJ2-7; D is perhaps TRBD1 (6 bases). This CDR3 is built from 15 residues. V was shortened by 1 base and J by 6 bases, with 16 bases between the two germline ends. In germline, CDR1 is LNHNV, CDR2 YYDKDF (reference sequence). The CDR3 here is CATSRVEQGKAEQYF. CDR3 nucleotide sequence: TGTGCCACCAGCAGAGTCGAACAGGGTAAGGCCGAGCAGTACTTC.

This chain links TRBV23-1 with TRBJ1-5, with 8 bases that match TRBD1. TRBV23-1 is classed as an ORF, of uncertain function. CDR3 length: 17 residues. Trimming cost V 6 bases and J 0 bases; bases outside gene matches: 10. The CDR3 bases are TGCGCCAGCAGGCCCCCGGGACAGGTCCATAGCAATCAGCCCCAGCATTTT. Protein sequence: CASRPPGQVHSNQPQHF.

V gene TRBV6-6 combines with J gene TRBJ1-5; 7 nucleotides agree with TRBD1. With V trimmed by 7 bases and J by 0 bases, 6 bases remained unmatched. The CDR3 covers 15 residues. Germline V gene data show CDR1 as MNHNY and CDR2 as SVGAGI (reference sequence). The CDR3, as DNA: TGTGCCAGCACTAAAGGGACAGATAGCAATCAGCCCCAGCATTTT. Translating it yields CASTKGTDSNQPQHF.

V gene TRBV7-9 combines with J gene TRBJ2-3; 8 bases map to TRBD1. With V trimmed by 4 bases and J by 9 bases, 12 bases remained unmatched. The CDR3 runs to 15 residues. The V gene's germline CDR1 is SEHNR and CDR2 FQNEAQ (reference sequence). This CDR3 is CASSSPTLDRATQYF. CDR3 coding DNA: TGTGCCAGCAGCTCACCTACCTTGGACAGGGCGACGCAGTATTTT.

This clone was detected once. V usage is TRBV5-5 and J usage is TRBJ2-7, with D unresolved. The length of the CDR3 is 14 residues. Germline CDR1 is SGHKS and CDR2 is YYEKEE (reference sequence). Deletions cut 4 bases from V and 2 bases from J, with 13 bases between. DNA for the CDR3: TGTGCCAGCAGCCTGGGCCTTGGGACCTACGAGCAGTACTTC. It is translated as CASSLGLGTYEQYF. Drawing the rest from reference TRBV5-5 and TRBJ2-7, the complete variable domain is DAGVTQSPTHLIKTRGQQVTLRCSPISGHKSVSWYQQVLGQGPQFIFQYYEKEERGRGNFPDRFSARQFPNYSSELNVNALLLGDSALYLCASSLGLGTYEQYFGPGTRLTVT.

The V and J genes are TRBV2 and TRBJ1-6; no firm D call. There are 13 residues in the CDR3. Germline assignment: CDR1 SNHLY and CDR2 FYNNEI. V was pared by 6 bases and J by 8 bases, with 11 bases between. CDR3 sequence: CASSASDDSPLHF. The CDR3 DNA follows: TGTGCCAGCAGCGCGTCGGATGATTCACCCCTCCACTTT. The full variable domain, its missing parts supplied by reference TRBV2 and TRBJ1-6, is EPEVTQTPSHQVTQMGQEVILRCVPISNHLYFYWYRQILGQKVEFLVSFYNNEISEKSEIFDDQFSVERPDGSNFTLKIRSTKLEDSAMYFCASSASDDSPLHFGNGTRLTVT.

CDR3 in DNA: TGTGCCAGCAGCCTCTCGTACAGGGGGCCAAATCGTAACTATGGCTACACCTTC. Encoded protein: CASSLSYRGPNRNYGYTF. V gene TRBV7-9 combines with J gene TRBJ1-2; TRBD1 agrees at 9 bases. V lost 5 bases, J lost 1 base, and 14 bases stayed unmatched. Germline assignment: CDR1 SEHNR and CDR2 FQNEAQ (reference sequence). CDR3 length: 18 amino acids.

The chain combines TRBV14 with TRBJ2-7; 10 nucleotides agree with TRBD2. V was pared by 6 bases and J by 3 bases, with 2 bases of the junction left unmatched. The CDR3 has 13 residues. Germline V gene lookup returns CDR1 SGHDN and CDR2 FVKESK. CDR3 sequence (DNA): TGTGCCAGCAGTCCTAGCGGGGGCTACGAGCAGTACTTC. Its translation: CASSPSGGYEQYF.

This chain uses TRBV5-8 with TRBJ1-5; D might be TRBD1 (6 bases). V lost 2 bases and J 4 bases, leaving 10 bases between the germline ends. Germline CDR1 SGHTS, CDR2 YDEGEE. The CDR3 runs to 14 residues. The CDR3 DNA sequence: TGTGCCAGCAGCTTCCTACAGGGTAATCAGCCCCAGCATTTT. Translating gives CASSFLQGNQPQHF.

There are many counts of this clone. This chain connects TRBV5-6 to TRBJ1-1; D not certain. In germline, CDR1 is SGHDT, CDR2 YYEEEE. The CDR3 has 13 residues. The ends were cut back, 0 bases at V and 1 base at J, with 4 bases in the middle. The CDR3 reads CASSLGSNTEAFF. The CDR3 DNA follows: TGTGCCAGCAGCTTGGGTTCGAACACTGAAGCTTTCTTT. The complete variable domain, with remaining parts taken from reference TRBV5-6 and TRBJ1-1, reads DAGVTQSPTHLIKTRGQQVTLRCSPKSGHDTVSWYQQALGQGPQFIFQYYEEEERQRGNFPDRFSGHQFPNYSSELNVNALLLGDSALYLCASSLGSNTEAFFGQGTRLTVV.

The CDR3 DNA reads as TGTGCCAGTAGTATTCAGTCTAGCACAGATACGCAGTATTTT. It codes for CASSIQSSTDTQYF. V and J are TRBV19 and TRBJ2-3; D is ambiguous. From germline, CDR1 is LNHDA and CDR2 SQIVND (reference sequence). This CDR3 region has 14 residues. V was trimmed by 3 bases and J by 0 bases, leaving 7 bases between them.

The rearrangement uses TRBV5-6 and TRBJ1-1, with D possibly being TRBD1 (6 bases). This CDR3 has 13 residues. Germline assignment: CDR1 SGHDT and CDR2 YYEEEE. V lost 3 bases to trimming and J lost 10 bases, with 16 bases between them. The CDR3 protein is CASSYTGFPGAFF. The CDR3 DNA is TGTGCCAGCAGCTACACAGGGTTCCCTGGAGCTTTCTTT. The full variable domain, with the rest looked up from reference TRBV5-6 and TRBJ1-1, is DAGVTQSPTHLIKTRGQQVTLRCSPKSGHDTVSWYQQALGQGPQFIFQYYEEEERQRGNFPDRFSGHQFPNYSSELNVNALLLGDSALYLCASSYTGFPGAFFGQGTRLTVV.

There are a few counts of this clone. The chain is built from TRBV11-2 and TRBJ2-5; no clear D. The germline V gene encodes CDR1 SGHAT and CDR2 FQNNGV. The CDR3 is made up of 14 amino acids. V was pared by 0 bases and J by 1 base, with 6 bases between. The CDR3: CASSLENSQETQYF. The CDR3 bases are TGTGCCAGCAGCTTAGAGAACAGCCAAGAGACCCAGTACTTC.

This sequence joins TRBV27 and TRBJ2-1; a possible D gene is TRBD1 (7 bases). Germline V CDR1 and CDR2: MNHEY, SMNVEV (reference sequence). With 5 bases removed from V and 12 bases from J, the gap between germline ends came to 17 bases. CDR3 length equals 13 residues. CDR3 in amino acids: CASSRGGGEGQFF. The CDR3 DNA reads TGTGCCAGCAGTCGAGGAGGGGGCGAAGGGCAGTTCTTC.